The 31 T cell receptor beta chains below were found in one sample sequenced in a study of response to subunit inactivated influenza vaccine. TCRdb reprocessed the RT-PCR reads with MiXCR, giving one entry per CDR3 protein. The profile shows hundreds of thousands of distinct CDR3 sequences, roughly 10% of them singletons. The source was PBMCs from blood, collected on the day of vaccination. The receptors were sampled from a man aged 45-60 years who received an inactivated influenza vaccine.

This clonotype was detected a few times. The V call is TRBV12-3 or TRBV12-4, the J call TRBJ2-7; the D is unclear. The germline V and J ends were trimmed by 5 bases and 1 base, with 15 bases remaining between them. The CDR3 covers 15 residues. Here the CDR3 DNA reads TGTGCCAGCAGTCGATCGGGTGGTCTATCCTACGAGCAGTACTTC. As protein: CASSRSGGLSYEQYF.

This clonotype was counted ten times or more. The chain joins TRBV12-3 or TRBV12-4 to TRBJ2-1, with 11 bases aligning to TRBD2. Trimming cost V 0 bases and J 8 bases; bases outside gene matches: 6. CDR3 length: 16 residues. CDR3 sequence reads: CASSLALAGGRYEQFF. CDR3 sequence (DNA): TGTGCCAGCAGTTTAGCGCTAGCGGGGGGCCGGTATGAGCAGTTCTTC.

This sequence joins TRBV15 and TRBJ2-1; the D gene is possibly TRBD1 (6 bases). Germline values: CDR1 LNHNV, CDR2 YYDKDF (reference sequence). The CDR3 extends over 15 amino acids. V was pared by 0 bases and J by 4 bases, with 10 bases between. For the CDR3, the DNA is TGTGCCACCAGCAGAGATTTCCAGGGGTACAATGAGCAGTTCTTC. It codes for CATSRDFQGYNEQFF. Full variable domain (missing parts from reference TRBV15 and TRBJ2-1): DAMVIQNPRYQVTQFGKPVTLSCSQTLNHNVMYWYQQKSSQAPKLLFHYYDKDFNNEADTPDNFQSRRPNTSFCFLDIRSPGLGDTAMYLCATSRDFQGYNEQFFGPGTRLTVL.

V and J are TRBV18 and TRBJ2-7; TRBD1 agrees at 8 bases. Germline CDR1 is KGHSH and CDR2 is LQKENI. The CDR3 spans 15 residues. J gave up 6 bases and V 4 bases, and 11 bases lay outside the gene matches. The CDR3 loop reads CASSLNYQGAGEQYF. As DNA, the CDR3 is TGTGCCAGCTCACTCAACTACCAGGGGGCTGGCGAGCAGTACTTC.

The genes are TRBV5-8 and TRBJ2-7, with 7 bases lining up with TRBD1. V lost 4 bases and J lost 2; bases outside the gene matches: 6. Germline-derived CDR1 and CDR2 are SGHTS and YDEGEE. The CDR3 has 14 amino acids. Here the CDR3 reads CASSPRGQPYEQYF. The DNA for the CDR3 is TGTGCCAGCAGCCCAAGGGGACAGCCCTACGAGCAGTACTTC.

The chain combines TRBV4-1 with TRBJ2-1; 7 bases map to TRBD1. Germline V gives CDR1 MGHRA, CDR2 YSYEKL. The CDR3 contains 14 residues. Trimming cost V 1 base and J 8 bases; bases outside gene matches: 5. The CDR3 DNA follows: TGCGCCAGCAGCCAAGGACAGGGTTCCGATGAGCAGTTCTTC. Its translation: CASSQGQGSDEQFF.

The sample holds many counts of this clonotype. The V call is TRBV5-6, the J call TRBJ2-3; possibly TRBD2 for D (6 bases). CDR1 and CDR2 (germline): SGHDT, YYEEEE. The CDR3 contains 18 residues. V shed 3 bases and J shed 1 base, with 21 bases lying between them. The CDR3, as DNA: TGTGCCAGCAGCTATCGGTGGGGGGTGAGTTCCGGCACAGATACGCAGTATTTT. Translating it yields CASSYRWGVSSGTDTQYF. Together with reference TRBV5-6 and TRBJ2-3, the CDR3 gives the full variable domain: DAGVTQSPTHLIKTRGQQVTLRCSPKSGHDTVSWYQQALGQGPQFIFQYYEEEERQRGNFPDRFSGHQFPNYSSELNVNALLLGDSALYLCASSYRWGVSSGTDTQYFGPGTRLTVL.

This clonotype was recorded at least ten times. V and J are TRBV7-2 and TRBJ2-1; D remains unclear. Germline V gene data show CDR1 as SGHTA and CDR2 as FQGNSA. CDR3 length: 12 residues. Trimming took 1 base from V and 8 from J, leaving 6 bases between them. The CDR3 loop is CASSLVGYEQFF. CDR3 sequence (DNA): TGTGCCAGCAGCTTAGTTGGTTATGAGCAGTTCTTC.

This clonotype was seen a handful of times. The chain recombines TRBV24-1 with TRBJ1-2; no definite D call. The V and J ends lost 1 base and 6 bases respectively, with 11 bases between them. Germline V CDR1 and CDR2: KGHDR, SFDVKD. CDR3 length: 14 amino acids. The CDR3 nucleotides are TGTGCCACCAGTGATTTCCCCGAAACGGATGGCTACACCTTC. Amino acid sequence: CATSDFPETDGYTF.

This clonotype was seen a few times. In DNA, the CDR3 is TGTGCCAGCAGCTTAACCCGGGACAGGGGAGAGACCGGGGAGCTGTTTTTT. Translation: CASSLTRDRGETGELFF. This sequence joins TRBV7-2 and TRBJ2-2, with 10 positions matching TRBD1. V gave up 2 bases and J gave up 5 bases; unmatched junction bases: 8. Germline CDR1 is SGHTA and CDR2 is FQGNSA. This CDR3 comprises 17 residues.

In its sample, this clonotype was seen a few times. This rearrangement joins TRBV27 to TRBJ2-7; 8 bases map to TRBD2. CDR1 and CDR2 (germline): MNHEY, SMNVEV (reference sequence). J lost 6 bases, V lost 3 bases, and 7 bases had no gene match. CDR3 length: 14 amino acids. CDR3 bases: TGTGCCAGCAGTTTTCGGCGGGAGGTCACCGAGCAGTACTTC. Translated, it gives CASSFRREVTEQYF.

V and J are TRBV2 and TRBJ2-3; 10 bases fit TRBD2. Trimming at V came to 1 base and at J to 6 bases, leaving 10 bases not matched to a gene. This CDR3 is 17 amino acids long. CDR1 and CDR2 (germline): SNHLY, FYNNEI. CDR3 sequence reads: CASSEGSNLAGVDTQYF. As DNA, the CDR3 is TGTGCCAGCAGTGAAGGGTCAAACCTAGCGGGAGTTGATACGCAGTATTTT. The variable domain in full, completed from reference TRBV2 and TRBJ2-3, reads EPEVTQTPSHQVTQMGQEVILRCVPISNHLYFYWYRQILGQKVEFLVSFYNNEISEKSEIFDDQFSVERPDGSNFTLKIRSTKLEDSAMYFCASSEGSNLAGVDTQYFGPGTRLTVL.

This clonotype was seen repeatedly, ten times or more. The chain employs TRBV2 and TRBJ2-3; 10 nucleotides line up with TRBD2. The V gene's germline CDR1 is SNHLY and CDR2 FYNNEI. V lost 4 bases to trimming and J lost 4 bases; unmatched junction nucleotides: 5. The CDR3 runs 15 residues. CDR3 residues: CASSGASGSADTQYF. As DNA, the CDR3 is TGTGCCAGCAGTGGGGCTAGCGGGAGCGCAGATACGCAGTATTTT.

This clonotype was recorded a few times. This chain uses TRBV20-1 with TRBJ2-2; D is uncertain. Germline values: CDR1 DFQATT, CDR2 SNEGSKA (reference sequence). The V and J ends lost 4 bases and 0 bases respectively, with 6 bases between them. The CDR3 is 13 residues long. CDR3 loop: CSATDPNTGELFF. The CDR3 nucleotides read TGCAGTGCTACTGACCCGAACACCGGGGAGCTGTTTTTT.

Many counts were recorded for this clonotype. This chain connects TRBV7-9 to TRBJ2-1; 7 nucleotides agree with TRBD2. CDR1 is SEHNR and CDR2 is FQNEAQ in the germline V gene (reference sequence). The CDR3 runs 14 residues. The V and J ends lost 7 bases and 1 base, in that order; junction bases with no gene match: 4. The CDR3 coding sequence is TGTGCCAGCACGAGCGGGGATTCCTACAATGAGCAGTTCTTC. This translates into CASTSGDSYNEQFF.

The CDR3 spells CASSPWTGTYEQYF. CDR3 coding DNA: TGTGCCAGCAGTCCATGGACTGGTACCTACGAGCAGTACTTC. The chain is built from TRBV27 and TRBJ2-7, with a weak D call TRBD2 (5 bases). The CDR3 sequence is 14 residues long. V was cut by 5 bases and J by 2 bases, with 13 bases left in between. Germline CDR1 reads MNHEY; CDR2 reads SMNVEV (reference sequence).

The chain couples TRBV12-3 or TRBV12-4 to TRBJ2-7; 8 bases align to TRBD1. J gave up 0 bases and V 2 bases, and 6 bases lay outside the gene matches. The CDR3 length is 16 residues. This CDR3 reads CASSLFWTGNSYEQYF. Here the CDR3 DNA reads TGTGCCAGCAGTTTATTTTGGACAGGGAACTCCTACGAGCAGTACTTC.

The sample holds a few counts of this clonotype. The J gene is TRBJ2-7, the V gene TRBV7-2; D is perhaps TRBD1 or TRBD2 (6 bases each). There are 14 residues in the CDR3. CDR1 SGHTA and CDR2 FQGNSA come from the germline V gene. V gave up 5 bases and J gave up 4 bases, with 15 bases separating them. This CDR3 is CASSTTGGPYEQYF. The CDR3 DNA reads TGTGCCAGCAGCACAACCGGGGGCCCTTACGAGCAGTACTTC.

There are a few counts of this clonotype. This chain joins TRBV20-1 and TRBJ1-6, with 9 bases that match TRBD1. The CDR3 is made up of 17 amino acids. CDR1 is DFQATT and CDR2 is SNEGSKA in the germline V gene (reference sequence). J was trimmed by 1 base and V by 0 bases; bases with no gene match: 4. CDR3 amino acids: CSARDRGTGSYNSPLHF. DNA for the CDR3: TGCAGTGCTAGAGATCGTGGGACAGGGTCCTATAATTCACCCCTCCACTTT.

This clonotype was seen a handful of times. The CDR3 coding sequence is TGTGCCACTTCGGGACTAGCGGGAGGACAGGGGACCCAGTACTTC. Its protein is CATSGLAGGQGTQYF. This chain joins TRBV6-1 and TRBJ2-5; 15 bases agree with TRBD2. The CDR3 spans 15 residues. The V gene end was trimmed by 10 bases and the J gene end by 7 bases; junction bases not matched to a gene: 10. Germline lookup yields CDR1 MNHNS and CDR2 SASEGT.

This clonotype has more than one count but fewer than ten. V is TRBV7-2 and J is TRBJ2-7; D could derive from TRBD1 or TRBD2 (5 bases each). Germline CDR1 and CDR2: SGHTA and FQGNSA. Trimming removed 2 bases from V and 6 bases from J, with 8 bases in between. The CDR3 totals 12 residues. The CDR3 DNA follows: TGTGCCAGCAGCTTAAGAGGGGTCGAGCAGTACTTC. Its translation: CASSLRGVEQYF.

A single count supports this clonotype. This may arise from a read error, as a much more abundant clone is one base away. The J gene is TRBJ2-7, the V gene TRBV20-1; D is uncertain. The CDR3 length is 12 residues. Looked up from germline, CDR1 is DFQATT and CDR2 is SNEGSKA (reference sequence). The germline V and J ends were trimmed by 3 bases and 5 bases, with 11 bases remaining between them. CDR3 bases: TGCAGTGCTAGTCGTGGATCCAACGAGCAGTACTTC. Translating it yields CSASRGSNEQYF.

This clonotype was found a few times. The rearrangement uses TRBV5-1 and TRBJ2-7; TRBD1 matches 7 bases. CDR1 and CDR2 from the germline V gene are SGHRS and YFSETQ. This CDR3 spans 15 amino acids. J lost 4 bases, V lost 0 bases, and 7 bases had no gene match. The CDR3 loop is CASSLDLGGWYEQYF. The CDR3 nucleotides read TGCGCCAGCAGCTTGGACTTAGGGGGCTGGTACGAGCAGTACTTC.

This clonotype was seen more than once but under ten times. The chain is built from TRBV5-1 and TRBJ1-4; no firm D call. The ends were cut back, 2 bases at V and 3 bases at J, with 8 bases in the middle. The CDR3 has 14 residues. Germline values: CDR1 SGHRS, CDR2 YFSETQ. The CDR3, as DNA: TGCGCCAGCAGCTTCGCAGGAGCTAATGAAAAACTGTTTTTT. Translation: CASSFAGANEKLFF.

The CDR3 DNA follows: TGCGCCAGCAGCCAAGAACGGGGGGTTTTATATGGCTACACCTTC. Residues: CASSQERGVLYGYTF. This chain links TRBV4-3 with TRBJ1-2, with D perhaps matching TRBD1 (5 bases). Trimming removed 0 bases at V and 5 bases at J, with 13 bases between. Germline V gene sequence: CDR1 LGHNA, CDR2 YSLEER. CDR3 size: 15 residues.

The chain couples TRBV20-1 to TRBJ1-2; 11 nucleotides line up with TRBD1. The ends lost 2 bases at V and 0 bases at J; junction bases unmatched: 8. Germline V gene data show CDR1 as DFQATT and CDR2 as SNEGSKA (reference sequence). This CDR3 has 17 amino acids. The CDR3: CSARLRDRGKPNYGYTF. The CDR3 DNA sequence: TGCAGTGCTAGACTCCGGGACAGGGGGAAACCTAACTATGGCTACACCTTC.

The V gene is TRBV5-1, the J gene TRBJ1-5, with D unclear. V was clipped by 0 bases and J by 6 bases, with 7 bases between them. This CDR3 is built from 13 residues. CDR1 is SGHRS, CDR2 YFSETQ, per germline. CDR3 coding DNA: TGCGCCAGCAGCTTGGGGGAGGCTCAGCCCCAGCATTTT. It codes for CASSLGEAQPQHF.

This clonotype came up a few times. The chain couples TRBV6-5 to TRBJ2-2; TRBD1 might be the D (6 bases). Germline CDR1 is MNHEY and CDR2 is SVGAGI. Trimming took 1 base from V and 4 from J, leaving 10 bases between them. The CDR3 totals 15 residues. DNA of the CDR3: TGTGCCAGCAGTTACTACAGGGTGGTCACCGGGGAGCTGTTTTTT. Protein: CASSYYRVVTGELFF.

This clonotype was detected only a few times. The chain employs TRBV9 and TRBJ2-5; D may be TRBD1 or TRBD2 (5 bases each). Trimming cost V 0 bases and J 5 bases, with 8 bases left between them. CDR1 SGDLS and CDR2 YYNGEE come from the germline V gene. The CDR3 is made up of 13 amino acids. CDR3 sequence reads: CASSVGGVETQYF. CDR3 coding DNA: TGTGCCAGCAGCGTAGGAGGGGTTGAGACCCAGTACTTC.

This clonotype appeared a few times. V gene TRBV14 combines with J gene TRBJ2-1, with D possibly being TRBD1 or TRBD2 (5 bases each). Trimming pared 5 bases from V and 4 bases from J, leaving 18 bases between. Germline-derived CDR1 and CDR2 are SGHDN and FVKESK. The CDR3 is made up of 16 amino acids. DNA of the CDR3: TGTGCCAGCAGCACGGGACGACTGACCGGTTACAATGAGCAGTTCTTC. Translation: CASSTGRLTGYNEQFF.

This clonotype was seen a few times. This sequence joins TRBV7-8 and TRBJ2-1, with D tentatively TRBD1 or TRBD2 (5 bases each). The CDR3 totals 14 residues. V lost 1 base to trimming and J lost 15 bases, with 19 bases between them. Looked up from germline, CDR1 is SGHVS and CDR2 is FQNEAQ. The CDR3 region has the DNA TGTGCCAGCAGCTTAGAGGGTAGATCAAGGGACGCGTTCTTC. Its protein product is CASSLEGRSRDAFF.